This T cell receptor (beta chain) was sequenced during a study of identical twins. Findings and limits, study-wide: Insertions ran lower in abundant cord blood beta clonotypes, though not in memory repertoires. Some out-of-frame alpha sequences were shared by twins, and these showed excess low generation probability.

A template switching step contributed a universal primer site, while unique molecular identifiers were present in the cDNA. In TCRdb, the 5' RACE reads were re-called with MiXCR into one record per CDR3 protein. Of some 1,700,000 distinct CDR3 sequences in the sample, about 30% were seen once. Germline V gene sequence: CDR1 SGHRS, CDR2 YFSETQ. V was clipped by 6 bases and J by 0 bases, with 9 bases between them. This CDR3 is built from 14 residues. Of note for this clonotype: Its antigen remains unidentified.

The clonotype comes from a newborn girl in good health. Sequenced input: cord blood. This chain joins TRBV5-1 and TRBJ2-2; D ambiguous. Here the CDR3 DNA reads TGCGCCAGCACCAGAGACACGAACACCGGGGAGCTGTTTTTT. Encoded protein: CASTRDTNTGELFF.